This entry describes one TCR beta chain. Its matching antigen is unknown. The CDR3 has 15 amino acids. Germline V gene data show CDR1 as MRHNA and CDR2 as SNTAGT. Each sample's input was approximately 270 ng genomic DNA, 38,000 or so genome equivalents. TRB rearrangements were amplified by touch-down multiplex PCR with mixed TRB-A/B primers. TCRdb reprocessed the multiplex PCR reads, keeping one entry per CDR3 protein, no DNA. This table lists roughly 5,200 distinct CDR3 sequences. The source of the sample is a study of T cell clusters in autoimmune cytopenias. Study-level findings and limits: Physiological T cell clusters of healthy donors were apparently absent in primary autoimmune cytopenia patients.

This same sample was also part of a study on T cell repertoires in aging, cancer and after chemotherapy.

The sequence derives from a human donor in good health. This sequence joins TRBV6-4 and TRBJ1-5; TCRdb picks TRBD1, but there is no DNA to check that call. Sample: peripheral blood. The CDR3 sequence is CASSETAGGSQPQHF.